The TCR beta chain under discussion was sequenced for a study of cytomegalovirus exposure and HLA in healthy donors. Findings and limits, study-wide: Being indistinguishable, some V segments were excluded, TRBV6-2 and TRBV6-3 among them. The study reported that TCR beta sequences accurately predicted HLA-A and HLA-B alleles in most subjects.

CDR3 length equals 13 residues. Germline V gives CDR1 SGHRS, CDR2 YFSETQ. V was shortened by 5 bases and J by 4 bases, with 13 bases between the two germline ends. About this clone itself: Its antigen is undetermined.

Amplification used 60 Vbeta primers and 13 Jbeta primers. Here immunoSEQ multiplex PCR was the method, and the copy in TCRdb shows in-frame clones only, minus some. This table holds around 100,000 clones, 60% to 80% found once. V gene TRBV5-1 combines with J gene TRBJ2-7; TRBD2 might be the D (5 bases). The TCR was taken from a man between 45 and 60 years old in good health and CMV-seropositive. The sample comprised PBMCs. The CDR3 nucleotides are TGCGCCAGCAGGAGGGCAGACCTTTACGAGCAGTACTTC. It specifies CASRRADLYEQYF.